These 24 T cell receptor beta chains were sequenced from one sample in a study of T cell repertoires in cytomegalovirus infection. Via MiXCR, TCRdb re-called the reads, giving one row per CDR3 protein. The sample shows about 240,000 distinct CDR3 sequences, 5% to 8.5% of them seen only once. Sequenced input: PBMCs. These receptors were obtained from a human donor in good health (CMV status not recorded). Some clones in this sample may be carry-over from other donors' samples.

A note on this clonotype: A read error may be the cause here, since a much bigger clone is one base away. The rearrangement links TRBV20-1 to TRBJ1-1, with D possibly matching TRBD1 (5 bases). Germline V lookup: CDR1 DFQATT, CDR2 SNEGSKA (reference sequence). There are 15 residues in the CDR3. The CDR3 DNA sequence: TGCAGTGCTAGATTCTTGTGGGGGGAGAACACTGGAGCTTTCTTT. The encoded protein is CSARFLWGENTGAFF.

At least ten counts were recorded for this clonotype. The chain links TRBV7-8 to TRBJ2-5; no clear D gene. The CDR3 is 13 residues long. V was trimmed by 3 bases and J by 3 bases, leaving 8 bases between them. Looked up from germline, CDR1 is SGHVS and CDR2 is FQNEAQ. The CDR3 DNA reads as TGTGCCAGCAGCTTGCCCTCGAAAGAGACCCAGTACTTC. Its translation is CASSLPSKETQYF.

The V gene is TRBV7-4, the J gene TRBJ1-3; no reliable D call. This CDR3 has 14 residues. V gave up 0 bases and J gave up 3 bases, with 6 bases separating them. Germline CDR1 SGHVT, CDR2 SQSDAQ. The CDR3 nucleotides are TGTGCCAGCAGCTTAGCGGGCCATGGAAACACCATATATTTT. As protein: CASSLAGHGNTIYF.

Many counts were recorded for this clonotype. The V call is TRBV7-2, the J call TRBJ2-3, with 12 bases identical to TRBD2. Germline V CDR1 and CDR2: SGHTA, FQGNSA. CDR3 length: 15 amino acids. The V and J ends lost 3 bases and 11 bases, in that order; junction bases with no gene match: 9. CDR3 sequence reads: CASSFGLAGNRGQYF. CDR3 coding DNA: TGTGCCAGCAGCTTCGGACTAGCGGGGAACCGGGGGCAGTATTTT.

This clonotype was detected only once. A much larger clone sits a single nucleotide away, making a read error possible. This chain links TRBV10-3 with TRBJ2-7, with D possibly being TRBD1 (5 bases). Germline V lookup: CDR1 ENHRY, CDR2 SYGVKD. V lost 4 bases and J lost 0, with 13 bases in between. This CDR3 spans 15 amino acids. In nucleotides, the CDR3 is TGTGCCATCAGTGGACAGACAACAGGCTCCTACGAGCAGTACTTC. Translating gives CAISGQTTGSYEQYF.

This clonotype was counted ten times or more. The CDR3 here is CASSSPGGRDTQYF. Here the CDR3 DNA reads TGTGCCAGCAGTTCCCCAGGGGGTAGAGATACGCAGTATTTT. This chain uses TRBV6-1 with TRBJ2-3; 7 bases line up with TRBD1. Germline V lookup: CDR1 MNHNS, CDR2 SASEGT. The CDR3 is made up of 14 amino acids. Losses at the gene ends were 5 bases for V and 5 bases for J; bases not matched to a gene: 7.

This clonotype was counted ten times or more. The chain recombines TRBV7-2 with TRBJ2-1; 11 bases are a match to TRBD2. With V trimmed by 4 bases and J by 8 bases, 10 bases remained unmatched. Germline assignment: CDR1 SGHTA and CDR2 FQGNSA. The CDR3 sequence is 16 residues long. CDR3 residues: CASSSIIAGGLDEQFF. CDR3 DNA sequence: TGTGCCAGCAGCTCGATCATAGCGGGGGGGTTGGATGAGCAGTTCTTC. Full variable domain (remainder filled in from reference TRBV7-2 and TRBJ2-1): GAGVSQSPSNKVTEKGKDVELRCDPISGHTALYWYRQSLGQGLEFLIYFQGNSAPDKSGLPSDRFSAERTGGSVSTLTIQRTQQEDSAVYLCASSSIIAGGLDEQFFGPGTRLTVL.

This clonotype was detected a few times. This chain uses TRBV9 with TRBJ2-5; D uncertain. Germline V CDR1 and CDR2: SGDLS, YYNGEE. The CDR3 sequence is 16 residues long. The V and J ends lost 0 bases and 2 bases respectively, with 14 bases between them. In DNA form, the CDR3 reads TGTGCCAGCAGCGTAGGCCCCCAGGCCCGACAAGAGACCCAGTACTTC. This codes for CASSVGPQARQETQYF.

The table lists this clonotype with many counts. The chain employs TRBV7-2 and TRBJ2-5; tentatively, D is TRBD2 (5 bases). Per germline, CDR1 SGHTA and CDR2 FQGNSA. With 5 bases removed from V and 3 bases from J, the gap between germline ends came to 19 bases. The CDR3 sequence is 16 residues long. This CDR3 is CASSPGLVLYEETQYF. CDR3 in DNA: TGTGCCAGCAGCCCAGGACTGGTTTTATATGAAGAGACCCAGTACTTC.

The table lists this clonotype with many counts. This sequence joins TRBV7-2 and TRBJ1-2; no clear D. Germline lookup yields CDR1 SGHTA and CDR2 FQGNSA. The V end was cut by 8 bases, the J end by 8 bases, with 30 bases between. There are 17 residues in the CDR3. As DNA, the CDR3 is TGTGCCAGCTCCCTTGGGTCACTCAGTGCCGCCGGGAAGGGCTACACCTTC. Translated, it gives CASSLGSLSAAGKGYTF.

This clonotype occurred many times. The rearrangement uses TRBV10-3 and TRBJ1-5; 9 bases align to TRBD1. The trim removed 4 bases at V and 6 bases at J, leaving 7 bases unmatched. This CDR3 has 15 residues. CDR1 is ENHRY, CDR2 SYGVKD, per germline. The CDR3 nucleotides are TGTGCCATCAGTGGGGGAACAGGGGGCCTTCAGCCCCAGCATTTT. It encodes CAISGGTGGLQPQHF.

This clonotype was found many times. The chain links TRBV7-7 to TRBJ2-7; D perhaps matches TRBD2 (6 bases). CDR1 SSHAT and CDR2 FNYEAQ come from the germline V gene (reference sequence). V lost 5 bases to trimming and J lost 0 bases, with 11 bases between them. The CDR3 totals 14 residues. DNA for the CDR3: TGTGCCAGCAGCGCCGGGACTCACTCCTACGAGCAGTACTTC. It specifies CASSAGTHSYEQYF.

This clonotype was recorded at least ten times. The V and J genes are TRBV12-3 or TRBV12-4 and TRBJ1-2; D call uncertain. This CDR3 has 15 amino acids. V lost 5 bases to trimming and J lost 7 bases, with 20 bases between them. The CDR3 sequence is CASSPMLGIVAGYTF. In DNA form, the CDR3 reads TGTGCCAGCAGTCCGATGCTGGGGATCGTAGCTGGCTACACCTTC.

This clonotype was detected many times. The CDR3 sequence is CASRLGGWGYEQYF. The CDR3 coding sequence is TGTGCCAGCAGACTAGGGGGATGGGGCTACGAGCAGTACTTC. The chain recombines TRBV12-3 or TRBV12-4 with TRBJ2-7; weak D call: TRBD1 (6 bases). This CDR3 contains 14 residues. V was cut by 6 bases and J by 3 bases, with 15 bases left in between.

This clonotype was detected many times. J is TRBJ2-2 and V is TRBV3-1; the D gene is possibly TRBD2 (5 bases). Germline lookup yields CDR1 LGHDT and CDR2 YNNKEL (reference sequence). The CDR3 is 16 amino acids. V lost 1 base and J 2 bases, leaving 11 bases between the germline ends. The DNA for the CDR3 is TGTGCCAGCAGCCAAGTAACCGGAGGTAACACCGGGGAGCTGTTTTTT. Translated, it gives CASSQVTGGNTGELFF.

This clonotype was counted at least ten times. This chain connects TRBV7-9 to TRBJ1-1; 12 nucleotides agree with TRBD1. The germline CDR1 and CDR2 sequences are SEHNR and FQNEAQ (reference sequence). This CDR3 has 19 residues. V gave up 3 bases and J gave up 4 bases; unmatched junction bases: 15. For the CDR3, the DNA is TGTGCCAGCAGCTTCCACCGGGACAGGGGGCTCAGCGGGAGCACTGAAGCTTTCTTT. Translation gives CASSFHRDRGLSGSTEAFF.

This clonotype has ten or more counts. The chain recombines TRBV19 with TRBJ2-1, with 9 nucleotides matching TRBD1. V trimming: 1 base; J trimming: 3 bases; junction bases outside the gene matches: 16. Germline V gene sequence: CDR1 LNHDA, CDR2 SQIVND (reference sequence). The CDR3 is 20 residues long. DNA for the CDR3: TGTGCCAGTAGTATAGTTTGGAGAGACGCAAACAGGGGGCTCTACAATGAGCAGTTCTTC. Translation: CASSIVWRDANRGLYNEQFF.

The table lists this clonotype with many counts. The rearrangement joins TRBV18 to TRBJ2-2, with 7 bases aligning to TRBD1. CDR1 and CDR2 (germline): KGHSH, LQKENI. CDR3 length equals 16 residues. Trimming took 3 bases from V and 1 from J; bases not matched to a gene: 5. The chain's CDR3 is CASSPLQGRNTGELFF. In nucleotides, the CDR3 is TGTGCCAGCTCACCTCTACAGGGGAGGAACACCGGGGAGCTGTTTTTT.

This clonotype was found many times. The chain employs TRBV12-3 or TRBV12-4 and TRBJ1-2; the match to TRBD1 covers 12 bases. Losses at the gene ends were 3 bases for V and 4 bases for J; bases not matched to a gene: 3. This CDR3 region has 15 residues. CDR3: CASSLWGQGAYGYTF. CDR3 coding DNA: TGTGCCAGCAGTTTGTGGGGACAGGGGGCCTATGGCTACACCTTC.

This clonotype was counted ten times or more. The chain recombines TRBV20-1 with TRBJ2-3; 11 nucleotides align to TRBD1. CDR3 length: 15 residues. From germline, CDR1 is DFQATT and CDR2 SNEGSKA (reference sequence). V shed 4 bases and J 4 bases; nucleotides not matched to a gene: 7. DNA for the CDR3: TGCAGTGCTAATGACGGGACAGGGGGATCAGATACGCAGTATTTT. Protein sequence: CSANDGTGGSDTQYF.

This clonotype was seen at least ten times. The V gene is TRBV7-3, the J gene TRBJ2-1, with a tentative D call TRBD1 (5 bases). Germline CDR1 and CDR2: SGHTA and FQGTGA. This CDR3 is built from 14 residues. V was cut by 2 bases and J by 2 bases, with 7 bases left in between. The CDR3 DNA sequence: TGTGCCAGCAGCTTATCAGGGCCCTACAATGAGCAGTTCTTC. Amino acids: CASSLSGPYNEQFF.

This clonotype was detected many times. The chain combines TRBV7-2 with TRBJ2-3; no clear D. V shed 1 base and J shed 6 bases, with 8 bases lying between them. CDR1 and CDR2 (germline): SGHTA, FQGNSA. The CDR3 spans 13 residues. The CDR3, as DNA: TGTGCCAGCAGCTTAGTGGCGGTCGATACGCAGTATTTT. As protein: CASSLVAVDTQYF.

This clonotype was recorded many times. J is TRBJ1-1 and V is TRBV7-8; no clear D. CDR3 length: 14 amino acids. Between the trimmed V and J ends, which lost 5 bases and 1 base, there was a span of 11 bases. Germline lookup yields CDR1 SGHVS and CDR2 FQNEAQ. The CDR3 region has the DNA TGTGCCAGCAGCGTTACTGTAAGGAACACTGAAGCTTTCTTT. Translating it yields CASSVTVRNTEAFF.

In its sample, this clonotype was seen many times. This sequence joins TRBV7-2 and TRBJ1-2, with D unresolved. The CDR3 is 16 residues long. Germline V CDR1 and CDR2: SGHTA, FQGNSA. The germline V and J ends were trimmed by 2 bases and 2 bases, with 15 bases remaining between them. CDR3 bases: TGTGCCAGCAGCTTAACCCACCAGGATTCAAACTATGGCTACACCTTC. Amino acids: CASSLTHQDSNYGYTF.